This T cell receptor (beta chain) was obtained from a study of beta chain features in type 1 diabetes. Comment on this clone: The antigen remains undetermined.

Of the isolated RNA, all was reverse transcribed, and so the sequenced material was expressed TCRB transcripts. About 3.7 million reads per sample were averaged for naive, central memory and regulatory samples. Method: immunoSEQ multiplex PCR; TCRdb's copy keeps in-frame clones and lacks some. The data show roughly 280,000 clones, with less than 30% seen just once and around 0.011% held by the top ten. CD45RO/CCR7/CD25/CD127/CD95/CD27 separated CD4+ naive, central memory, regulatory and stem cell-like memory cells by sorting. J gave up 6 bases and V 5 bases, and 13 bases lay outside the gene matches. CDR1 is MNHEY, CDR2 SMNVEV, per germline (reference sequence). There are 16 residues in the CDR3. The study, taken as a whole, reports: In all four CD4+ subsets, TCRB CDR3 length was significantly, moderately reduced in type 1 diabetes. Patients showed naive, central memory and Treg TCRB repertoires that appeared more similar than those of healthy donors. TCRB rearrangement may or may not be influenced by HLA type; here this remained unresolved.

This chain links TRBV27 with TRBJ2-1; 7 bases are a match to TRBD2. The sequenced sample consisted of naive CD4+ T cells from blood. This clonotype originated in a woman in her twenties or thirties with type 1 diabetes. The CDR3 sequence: CASSLAWGRGSNEQFF. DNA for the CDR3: TGTGCCAGCAGTCTTGCGTGGGGGAGGGGCTCCAATGAGCAGTTCTTC.